This T cell receptor beta chain was found in a study of blood T cell repertoires in COVID-19. Study context: Acute-phase and convalescent COVID-19 samples originated in the United States, Italy and Spain. PBMCs, B-cell-depleted T cells, or T cells were the source of the cDNA or gDNA that made up the material.

Methods used by the authors: Reference gene primers were amplified, and this amplification served to estimate nucleated cell counts. Clones were read by immunoSEQ multiplex PCR, and TCRdb kept only the in-frame ones, dropping some. That table furnishes V, J and clone size, whereas the DNA furnished D and trimming. Of 150,000 to 200,000 clones in the sample, over 65% were seen once. This TCR came from a man between 60 and 70 years old with acute or convalescent COVID-19. The sample was peripheral blood.

CDR3 nucleotide sequence: TGTGCCAGCAGGCCTATGGGAGGGGGAACCTACGAGCAGTACTTC. Translated, it gives CASRPMGGGTYEQYF. The rearrangement joins TRBV6-5 to TRBJ2-7; a possible D gene is TRBD2 (7 bases). Trimming shortened V by 6 bases and J by 2 bases, and 17 bases separated the two germline ends. The CDR3 is 15 residues long. The germline CDR1 and CDR2 sequences are MNHEY and SVGAGI.